This entry concerns a single T cell receptor (beta chain). Its antigen is unidentified. Method: immunoSEQ multiplex PCR; TCRdb's copy keeps in-frame clones and lacks some. Here the sample spans 150,000 to 200,000 clones, around 93% being singletons. The ends were cut back, 4 bases at V and 1 base at J, with 11 bases in the middle. CDR1 SGDLS and CDR2 YYNGEE come from the germline V gene. The CDR3 consists of 14 residues. The data originate from a study of T cell responses to AZD1222 COVID-19 vaccine. Whole-study results and caveats: None of the repertoires were sampled until the peak T cell response had passed. Receipt of two AZD1222 doses was followed by a rise in Spike-specific TCR breadth and depth. Reports say nearly half of spike-specific TCRs go after unmutated variant regions. Donors were largely white British and mainly female; clonal diversity was possibly underestimated.

The input for sequencing was peripheral blood, taken on day 0 of AZD1222 vaccination. The chain links TRBV9 to TRBJ1-1, with no clear D. This sequence originates from an adult in good health. This chain's CDR3 is CASSLTSTNTEAFF. For the CDR3, the DNA is TGTGCCAGCAGCCTCACCAGCACGAACACTGAAGCTTTCTTT.